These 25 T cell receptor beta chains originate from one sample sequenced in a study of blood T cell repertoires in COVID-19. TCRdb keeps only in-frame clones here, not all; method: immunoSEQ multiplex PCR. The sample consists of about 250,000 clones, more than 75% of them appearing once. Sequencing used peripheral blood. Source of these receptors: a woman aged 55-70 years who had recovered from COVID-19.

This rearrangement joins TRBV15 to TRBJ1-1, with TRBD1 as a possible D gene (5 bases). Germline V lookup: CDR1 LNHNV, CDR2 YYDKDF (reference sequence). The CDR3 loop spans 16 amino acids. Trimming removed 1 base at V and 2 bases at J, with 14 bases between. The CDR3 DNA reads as TGTGCCACCAGCAGAGGAGGGACTCTACTCAACACTGAAGCTTTCTTT. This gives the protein CATSRGGTLLNTEAFF.

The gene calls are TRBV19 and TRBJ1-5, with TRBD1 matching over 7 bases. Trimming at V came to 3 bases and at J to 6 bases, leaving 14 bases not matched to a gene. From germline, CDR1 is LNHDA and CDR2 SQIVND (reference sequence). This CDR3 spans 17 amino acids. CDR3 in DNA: TGTGCCAGTAGTATTAACCCGACAGGGTGGGGCGGTCAGCCCCAGCATTTT. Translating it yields CASSINPTGWGGQPQHF.

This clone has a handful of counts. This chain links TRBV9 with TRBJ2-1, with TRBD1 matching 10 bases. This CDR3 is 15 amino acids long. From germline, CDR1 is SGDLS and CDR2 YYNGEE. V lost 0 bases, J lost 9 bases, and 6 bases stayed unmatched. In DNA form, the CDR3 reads TGTGCCAGCAGCGTAGATGGGACAGGGGAACGTGAGCAGTTCTTC. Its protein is CASSVDGTGEREQFF.

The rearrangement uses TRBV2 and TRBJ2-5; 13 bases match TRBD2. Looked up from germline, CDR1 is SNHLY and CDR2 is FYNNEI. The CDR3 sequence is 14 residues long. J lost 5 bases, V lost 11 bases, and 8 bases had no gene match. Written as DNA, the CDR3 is TGTGCCGGCACTAGCGGGGGGGCCGGGGAGACCCAGTACTTC. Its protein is CAGTSGGAGETQYF.

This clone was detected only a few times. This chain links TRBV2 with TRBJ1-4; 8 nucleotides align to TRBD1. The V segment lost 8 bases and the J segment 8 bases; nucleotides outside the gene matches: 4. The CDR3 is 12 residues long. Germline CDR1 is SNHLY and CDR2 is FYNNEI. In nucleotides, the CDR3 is TGTGCCAGCGGAGGGACAGGAGAAAAACTGTTTTTT. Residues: CASGGTGEKLFF.

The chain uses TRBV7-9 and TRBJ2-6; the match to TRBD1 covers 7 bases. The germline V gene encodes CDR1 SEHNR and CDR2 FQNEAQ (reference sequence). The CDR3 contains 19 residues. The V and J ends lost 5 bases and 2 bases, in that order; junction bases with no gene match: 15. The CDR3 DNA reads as TGTGCCAGCAGCCCCCCTGGGGACAGATTTACCGCTGGGGCCAACGTCCTGACTTTC. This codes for CASSPPGDRFTAGANVLTF. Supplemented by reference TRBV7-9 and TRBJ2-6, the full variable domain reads DTGVSQNPRHKITKRGQNVTFRCDPISEHNRLYWYRQTLGQGPEFLTYFQNEAQLEKSRLLSDRFSAERPKGSFSTLEIQRTEQGDSAMYLCASSPPGDRFTAGANVLTFGAGSRLTVL.

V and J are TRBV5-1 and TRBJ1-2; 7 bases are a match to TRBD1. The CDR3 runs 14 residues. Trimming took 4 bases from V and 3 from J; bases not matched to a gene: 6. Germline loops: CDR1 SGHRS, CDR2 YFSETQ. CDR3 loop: CASSVNRGDYGYTF. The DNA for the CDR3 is TGCGCCAGCAGCGTAAACAGGGGAGACTATGGCTACACCTTC.

CDR3 DNA sequence: TGTGCCAGCAGTTTGGGGGGCGAGCAGTACTTC. Translation gives CASSLGGEQYF. The rearrangement links TRBV6-5 to TRBJ2-7; D is perhaps TRBD2 (6 bases). The germline V and J ends were trimmed by 4 bases and 6 bases, with 7 bases remaining between them. The CDR3 covers 11 residues. Germline V gene data show CDR1 as MNHEY and CDR2 as SVGAGI.

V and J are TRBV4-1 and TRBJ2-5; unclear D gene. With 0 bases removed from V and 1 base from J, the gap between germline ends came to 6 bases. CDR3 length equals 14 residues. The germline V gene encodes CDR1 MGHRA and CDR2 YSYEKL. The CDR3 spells CASSQDYIQETQYF. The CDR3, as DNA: TGCGCCAGCAGCCAAGATTACATCCAAGAGACCCAGTACTTC.

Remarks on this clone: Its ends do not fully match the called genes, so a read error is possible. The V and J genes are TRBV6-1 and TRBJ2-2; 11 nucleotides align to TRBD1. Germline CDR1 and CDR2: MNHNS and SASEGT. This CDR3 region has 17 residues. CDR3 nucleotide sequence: TGTACCAGCAGTGAACCCTACGGACAGGGGGCATCTGGGGAGCTGTTTTTT. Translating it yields CTSSEPYGQGASGELFF.

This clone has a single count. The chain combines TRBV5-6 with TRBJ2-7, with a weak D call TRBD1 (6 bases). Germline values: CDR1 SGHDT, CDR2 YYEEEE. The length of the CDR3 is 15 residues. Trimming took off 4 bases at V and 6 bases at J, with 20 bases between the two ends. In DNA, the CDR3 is TGTGCCAGCAGCCCTGGGCCACAGGGTTGGGTCGAGCAGTACTTC. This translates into CASSPGPQGWVEQYF.

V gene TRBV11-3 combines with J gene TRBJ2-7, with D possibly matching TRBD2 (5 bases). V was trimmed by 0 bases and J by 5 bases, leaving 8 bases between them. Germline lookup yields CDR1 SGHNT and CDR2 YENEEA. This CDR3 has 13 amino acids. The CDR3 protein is CASSLEAADEQYF. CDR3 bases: TGTGCCAGCAGCTTAGAAGCAGCGGACGAGCAGTACTTC.

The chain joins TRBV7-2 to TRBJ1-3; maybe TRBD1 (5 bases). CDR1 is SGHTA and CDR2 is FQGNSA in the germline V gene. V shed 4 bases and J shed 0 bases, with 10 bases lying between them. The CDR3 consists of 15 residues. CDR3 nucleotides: TGTGCCAGCAGCTCAGGACAATACTCTGGAAACACCATATATTTT. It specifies CASSSGQYSGNTIYF.

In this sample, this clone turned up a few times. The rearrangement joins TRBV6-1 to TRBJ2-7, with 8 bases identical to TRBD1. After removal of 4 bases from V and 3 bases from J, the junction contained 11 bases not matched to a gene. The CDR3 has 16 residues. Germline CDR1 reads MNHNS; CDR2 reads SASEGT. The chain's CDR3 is CASSAEGRTGSYEQYF. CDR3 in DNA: TGTGCCAGCAGTGCAGAAGGGAGGACAGGGAGCTACGAGCAGTACTTC.

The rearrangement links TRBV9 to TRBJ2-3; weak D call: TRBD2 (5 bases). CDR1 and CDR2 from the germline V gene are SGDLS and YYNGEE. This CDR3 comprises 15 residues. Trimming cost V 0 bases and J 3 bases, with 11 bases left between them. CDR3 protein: CASSVAMVATDTQYF. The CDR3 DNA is TGTGCCAGCAGCGTAGCTATGGTAGCGACAGATACGCAGTATTTT.

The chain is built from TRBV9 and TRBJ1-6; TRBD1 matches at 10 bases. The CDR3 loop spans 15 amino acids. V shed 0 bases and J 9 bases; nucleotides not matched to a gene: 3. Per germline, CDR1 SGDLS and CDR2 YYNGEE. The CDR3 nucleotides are TGTGCCAGCAGCGTAGAGTGGACAGGGGGTTCACCCCTCCACTTT. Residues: CASSVEWTGGSPLHF.

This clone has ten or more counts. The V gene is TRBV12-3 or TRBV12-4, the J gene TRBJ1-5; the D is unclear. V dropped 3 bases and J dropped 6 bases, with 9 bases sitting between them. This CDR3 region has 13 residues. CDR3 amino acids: CASSFRGSQPQHF. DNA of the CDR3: TGTGCCAGCAGTTTTCGAGGGAGTCAGCCCCAGCATTTT.

The CDR3 loop reads CASSNSGTSGAEETQYF. The CDR3, as DNA: TGTGCCAGCAGCAACTCCGGGACTAGCGGGGCCGAGGAGACCCAGTACTTC. V usage is TRBV21-1 and J usage is TRBJ2-5; TRBD2 was called by the table and not checked on the DNA. TRBV21-1 has pseudogene status. CDR3 size: 17 residues.

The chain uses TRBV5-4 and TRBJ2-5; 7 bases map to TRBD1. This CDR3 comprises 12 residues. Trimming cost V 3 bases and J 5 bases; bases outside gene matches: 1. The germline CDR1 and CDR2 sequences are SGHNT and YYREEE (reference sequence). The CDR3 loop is CASSWGQETQYF. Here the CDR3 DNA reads TGTGCCAGCAGCTGGGGACAGGAGACCCAGTACTTC.

The CDR3 loop reads CASSLGGGSNTEAFF. CDR3 nucleotide sequence: TGCGCCAGCAGCTTGGGCGGCGGATCGAACACTGAAGCTTTCTTT. The chain combines TRBV5-1 with TRBJ1-1; D gene uncertain. Germline V gene data show CDR1 as SGHRS and CDR2 as YFSETQ. The V end lost 0 bases, the J end lost 1 base, and 10 bases lay between the germline ends. CDR3 size: 15 residues.

CDR3 DNA: TGTGCCAGCAGTCTCTGGGACAGGTTCAATCAGCCCCAGCATTTT. As protein: CASSLWDRFNQPQHF. The rearrangement links TRBV2 to TRBJ1-5; 8 nucleotides line up with TRBD1. V lost 5 bases, J lost 3 bases, and 6 bases stayed unmatched. Germline V gives CDR1 SNHLY, CDR2 FYNNEI. The CDR3 has 15 amino acids.

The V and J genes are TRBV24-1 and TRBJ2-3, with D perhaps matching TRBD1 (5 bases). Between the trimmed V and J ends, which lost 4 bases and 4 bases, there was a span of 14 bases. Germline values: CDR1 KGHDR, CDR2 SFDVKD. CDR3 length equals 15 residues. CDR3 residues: CATSEPTVASDTQYF. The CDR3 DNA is TGTGCCACCAGTGAGCCGACAGTAGCATCAGATACGCAGTATTTT.

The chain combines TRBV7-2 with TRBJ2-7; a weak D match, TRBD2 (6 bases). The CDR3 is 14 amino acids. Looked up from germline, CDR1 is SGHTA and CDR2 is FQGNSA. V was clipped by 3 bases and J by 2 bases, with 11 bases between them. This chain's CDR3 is CASSLGTETYEQYF. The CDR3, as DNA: TGTGCCAGCAGCTTGGGGACTGAGACCTACGAGCAGTACTTC.

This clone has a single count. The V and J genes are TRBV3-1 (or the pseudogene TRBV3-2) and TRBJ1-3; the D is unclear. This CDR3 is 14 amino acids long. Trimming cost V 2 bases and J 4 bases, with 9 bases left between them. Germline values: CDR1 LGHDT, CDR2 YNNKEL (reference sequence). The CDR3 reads CASSQIEIGNTIYF. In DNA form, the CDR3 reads TGTGCCAGCAGCCAAATCGAGATAGGAAACACCATATATTTT.

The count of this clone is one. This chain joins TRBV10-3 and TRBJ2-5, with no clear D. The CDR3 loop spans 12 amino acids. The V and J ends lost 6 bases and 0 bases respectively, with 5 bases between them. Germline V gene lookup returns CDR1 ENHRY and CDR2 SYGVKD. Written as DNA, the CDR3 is TGTGCCATCAGCACAGACCAAGAGACCCAGTACTTC. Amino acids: CAISTDQETQYF.